This TCR beta chain emerged from a study of T cell repertoires in cytomegalovirus infection (dated by TCRdb to about 2019). Some background on the complete study: Peptide stimulations targeted recently identified HLA-C-restricted CMV epitopes, whose presentation resists viral immunomodulation, together with well-studied HLA-B-restricted epitopes. Donor HLA type was relevant to the analysis, as public TCR beta signatures indicated carriage of CMV infection together with the matching HLA type. Study-wide conclusions, independent of this receptor: Carriers of CMV infection plus the relevant HLA type were discriminated by the cumulative frequency of public TCR beta family members in the study cohort and in an independent approximately 360-donor cohort. The ex vivo response was dominated by HLA-C-restricted CMV-specific TCR beta clonotypes, and the single most frequent clonotype in two of eight donors was supplied by these HLA-C-restricted clonotypes.

This specimen's treatment or condition label, per the study, means: in vitro stimulation with specific CMV peptide epitopes to enrich CMV-specific T cells. Sequenced on an Illumina HiSeq 1500. In-frame beta chains were kept once TCRdb had trimmed the public reads at Q25 with fastp and called clones with MiXCR. Rows with one shared CDR3 protein collapse into an entry with the most common genes and DNA. The sample table holds hundreds of thousands of distinct CDR3 sequences, of which roughly 46% were seen once. Of the sample, about 41% falls within the top ten clones. Regarding this clonotype: Its antigen is currently not known. One base away there is no much larger clone; base qualities are not given.

V sheds 4 bases and J sheds 8 bases, leaving 9 bases between their ends. The CDR3 covers 12 residues, taking in both the cysteine and the phenylalanine. The retained sequence is limited to the CDR3, 36 bases, with the frame set at the first base. The sample was cultured PBMCs, taken from culture after CMV antigen stimulation. The clonotype was recovered from a human donor in good health (CMV status not recorded). Some clones in this sample may be carry-over from other donors' samples. The V and J genes are TRBV12-3 or TRBV12-4 and TRBJ2-1, with TRBD2 perhaps the D gene, on 5 matching bases. The CDR3 sequence is CASSSYGDEQFF. The DNA sequence is as follows: TGTGCCAGCAGTTCGTACGGGGATGAGCAGTTCTTC.